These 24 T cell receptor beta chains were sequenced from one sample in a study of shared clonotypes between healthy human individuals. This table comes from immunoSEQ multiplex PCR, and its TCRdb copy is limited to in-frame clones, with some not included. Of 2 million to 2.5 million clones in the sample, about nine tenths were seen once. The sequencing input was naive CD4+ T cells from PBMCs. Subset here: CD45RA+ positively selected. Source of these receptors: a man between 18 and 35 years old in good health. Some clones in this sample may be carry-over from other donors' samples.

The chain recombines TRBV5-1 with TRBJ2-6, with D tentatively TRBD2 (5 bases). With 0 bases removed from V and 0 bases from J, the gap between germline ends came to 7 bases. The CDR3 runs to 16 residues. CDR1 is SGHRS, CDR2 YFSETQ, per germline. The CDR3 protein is CASSLGESSGANVLTF. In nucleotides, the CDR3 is TGCGCCAGCAGCTTGGGGGAGAGCTCTGGGGCCAACGTCCTGACTTTC.

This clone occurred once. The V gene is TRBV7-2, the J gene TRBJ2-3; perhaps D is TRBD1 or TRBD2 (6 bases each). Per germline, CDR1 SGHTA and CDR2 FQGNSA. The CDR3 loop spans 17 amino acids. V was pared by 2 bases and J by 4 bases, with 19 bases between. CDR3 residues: CASSLFPTGASSDTQYF. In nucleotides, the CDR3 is TGTGCCAGCAGCTTATTCCCTACGGGGGCCTCCTCAGATACGCAGTATTTT.

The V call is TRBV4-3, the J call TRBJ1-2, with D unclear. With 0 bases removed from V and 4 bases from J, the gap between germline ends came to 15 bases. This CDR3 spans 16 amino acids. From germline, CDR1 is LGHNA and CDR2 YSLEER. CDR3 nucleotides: TGCGCCAGCAGCCAAGATCTGGACGCGAGGCTCTATGGCTACACCTTC. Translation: CASSQDLDARLYGYTF.

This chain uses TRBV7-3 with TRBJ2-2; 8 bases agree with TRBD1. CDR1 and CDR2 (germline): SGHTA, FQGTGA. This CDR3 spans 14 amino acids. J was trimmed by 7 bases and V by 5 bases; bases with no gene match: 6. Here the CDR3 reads CASSPQGAGGELFF. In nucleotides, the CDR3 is TGTGCCAGCAGCCCCCAGGGGGCGGGCGGGGAGCTGTTTTTT.

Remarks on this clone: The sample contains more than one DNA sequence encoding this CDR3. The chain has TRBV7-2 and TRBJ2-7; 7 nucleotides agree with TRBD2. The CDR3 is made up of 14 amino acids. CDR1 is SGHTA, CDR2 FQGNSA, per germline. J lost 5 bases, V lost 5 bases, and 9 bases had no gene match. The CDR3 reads CASSPPGGADEQYF. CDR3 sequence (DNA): TGTGCCAGCAGCCCCCCGGGGGGTGCGGACGAGCAGTACTTC.

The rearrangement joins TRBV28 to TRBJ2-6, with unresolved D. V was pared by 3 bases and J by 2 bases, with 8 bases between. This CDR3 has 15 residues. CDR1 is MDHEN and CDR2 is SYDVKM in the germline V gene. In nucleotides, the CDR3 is TGTGCCAGCAGTTTTCGTCTTACTGGGGCCAACGTCCTGACTTTC. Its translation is CASSFRLTGANVLTF.

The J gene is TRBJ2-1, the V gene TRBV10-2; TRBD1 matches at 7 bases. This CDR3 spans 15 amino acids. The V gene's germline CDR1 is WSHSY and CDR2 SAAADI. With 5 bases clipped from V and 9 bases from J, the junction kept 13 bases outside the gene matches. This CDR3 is CASSNRVAYRGEQFF. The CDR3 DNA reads TGCGCCAGCAGTAACCGGGTCGCATACAGGGGTGAGCAGTTCTTC.

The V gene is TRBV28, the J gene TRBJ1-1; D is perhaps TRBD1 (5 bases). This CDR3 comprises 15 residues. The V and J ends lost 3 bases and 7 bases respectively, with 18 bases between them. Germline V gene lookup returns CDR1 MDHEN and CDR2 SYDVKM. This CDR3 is CASSFRDPGRGEAFF. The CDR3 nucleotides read TGTGCCAGCAGTTTTAGGGACCCGGGTAGAGGTGAAGCTTTCTTT.

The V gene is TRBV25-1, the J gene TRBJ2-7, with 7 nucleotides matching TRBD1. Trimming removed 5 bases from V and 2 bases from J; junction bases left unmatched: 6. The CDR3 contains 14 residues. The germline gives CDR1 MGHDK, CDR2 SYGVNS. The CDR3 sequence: CASSPGQQTYEQYF. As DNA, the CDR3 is TGTGCCAGCAGTCCGGGACAGCAAACCTACGAGCAGTACTTC.

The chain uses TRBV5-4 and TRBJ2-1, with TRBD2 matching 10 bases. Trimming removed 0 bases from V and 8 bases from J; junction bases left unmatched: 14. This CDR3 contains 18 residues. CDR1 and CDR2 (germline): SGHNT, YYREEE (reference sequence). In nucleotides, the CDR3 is TGTGCCAGCAGCTTGGAAGGGACTAGCGTCTTCCCGTGGGATGAGCAGTTCTTC. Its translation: CASSLEGTSVFPWDEQFF.

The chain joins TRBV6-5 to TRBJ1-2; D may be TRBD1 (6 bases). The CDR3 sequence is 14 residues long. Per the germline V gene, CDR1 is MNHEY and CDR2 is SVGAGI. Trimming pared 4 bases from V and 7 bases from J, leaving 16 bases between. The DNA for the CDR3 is TGTGCCAGCAGTTCCAGGGTCTTCAGGGGTGGCTACACCTTC. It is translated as CASSSRVFRGGYTF.

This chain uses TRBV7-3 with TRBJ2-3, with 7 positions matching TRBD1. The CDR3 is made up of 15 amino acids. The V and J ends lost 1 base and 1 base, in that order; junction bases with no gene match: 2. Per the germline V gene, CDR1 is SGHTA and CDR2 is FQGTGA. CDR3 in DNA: TGTGCCAGCAGCTTAAGGGGACAGCGCACAGATACGCAGTATTTT. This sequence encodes CASSLRGQRTDTQYF.

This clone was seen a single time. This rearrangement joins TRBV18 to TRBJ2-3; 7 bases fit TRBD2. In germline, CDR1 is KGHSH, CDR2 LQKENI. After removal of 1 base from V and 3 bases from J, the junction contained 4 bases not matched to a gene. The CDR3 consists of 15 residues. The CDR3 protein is CASSPLSRGTDTQYF. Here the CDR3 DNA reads TGTGCCAGCTCACCACTCTCGCGGGGGACAGATACGCAGTATTTT.

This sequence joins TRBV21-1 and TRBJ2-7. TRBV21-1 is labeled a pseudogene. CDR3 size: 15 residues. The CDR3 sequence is CASSPREGPSYEQYF. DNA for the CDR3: TGTGCCAGCAGCCCCAGAGAGGGACCTTCTTACGAGCAGTACTTC.

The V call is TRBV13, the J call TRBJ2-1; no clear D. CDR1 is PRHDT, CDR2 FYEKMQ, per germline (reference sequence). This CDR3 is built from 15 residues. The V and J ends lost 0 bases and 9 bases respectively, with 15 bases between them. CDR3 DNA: TGTGCCAGCAGCTTAGGCGTAGGCTCTGGCCGTGAGCAGTTCTTC. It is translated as CASSLGVGSGREQFF.

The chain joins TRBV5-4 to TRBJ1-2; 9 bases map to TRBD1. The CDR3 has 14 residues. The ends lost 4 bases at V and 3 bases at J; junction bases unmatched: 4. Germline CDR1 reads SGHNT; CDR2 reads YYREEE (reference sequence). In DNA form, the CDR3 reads TGTGCCAGCAGCGCCAGACAGGGGGACTATGGCTACACCTTC. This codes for CASSARQGDYGYTF.

The CDR3 reads CASSWDGEVDEQFF. CDR3 nucleotides: TGTGCCAGCAGCTGGGACGGGGAGGTGGATGAGCAGTTCTTC. The V gene is TRBV5-4, the J gene TRBJ2-1, with TRBD2 as a possible D gene (6 bases). The CDR3 loop spans 14 amino acids. Trimming cost V 3 bases and J 8 bases, with 15 bases left between them. Germline CDR1 is SGHNT and CDR2 is YYREEE (reference sequence).

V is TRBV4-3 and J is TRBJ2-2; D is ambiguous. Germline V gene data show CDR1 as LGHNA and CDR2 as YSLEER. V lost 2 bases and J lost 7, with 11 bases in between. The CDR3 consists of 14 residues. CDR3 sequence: CASSQIKFVGELFF. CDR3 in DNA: TGCGCCAGCAGCCAAATAAAATTCGTCGGGGAGCTGTTTTTT.

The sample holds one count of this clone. In DNA, the CDR3 is TGTGCCAGCAGCTTAGATCAGGGAGGGCACACCGGGGAGCTGTTTTTT. Encoded protein: CASSLDQGGHTGELFF. V usage is TRBV11-3 and J usage is TRBJ2-2; 7 bases match TRBD2. This CDR3 has 16 amino acids. J lost 3 bases, V lost 0 bases, and 4 bases had no gene match. The germline CDR1 and CDR2 sequences are SGHNT and YENEEA.

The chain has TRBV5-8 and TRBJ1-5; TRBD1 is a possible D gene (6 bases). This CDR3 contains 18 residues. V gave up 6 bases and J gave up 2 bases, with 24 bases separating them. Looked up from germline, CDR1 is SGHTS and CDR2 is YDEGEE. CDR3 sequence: CASNPTRGTGTGNQPQHF. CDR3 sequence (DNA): TGTGCCAGCAACCCAACCAGGGGAACGGGAACGGGCAATCAGCCCCAGCATTTT.

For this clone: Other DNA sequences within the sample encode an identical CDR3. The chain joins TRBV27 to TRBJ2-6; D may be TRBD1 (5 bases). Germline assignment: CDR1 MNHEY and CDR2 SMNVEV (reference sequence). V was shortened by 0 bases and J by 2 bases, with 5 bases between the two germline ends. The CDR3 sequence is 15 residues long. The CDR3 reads CASSLSGAGANVLTF. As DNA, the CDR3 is TGTGCCAGCAGTTTATCAGGGGCTGGGGCCAACGTCCTGACTTTC.

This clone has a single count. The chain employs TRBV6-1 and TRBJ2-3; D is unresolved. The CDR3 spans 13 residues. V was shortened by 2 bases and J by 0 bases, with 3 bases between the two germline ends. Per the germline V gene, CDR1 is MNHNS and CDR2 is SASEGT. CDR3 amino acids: CASSEFSTDTQYF. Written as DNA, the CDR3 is TGTGCCAGCAGTGAATTCAGCACAGATACGCAGTATTTT.

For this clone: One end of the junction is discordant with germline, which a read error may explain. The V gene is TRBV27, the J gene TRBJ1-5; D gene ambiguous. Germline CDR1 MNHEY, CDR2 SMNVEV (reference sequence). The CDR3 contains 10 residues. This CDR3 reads CMRYNQPQHF. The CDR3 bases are TGCATGCGTTACAATCAGCCCCAGCATTTT.

This CDR3 reads CASSLSMRGQGYTF. CDR3 in DNA: TGTGCCAGCAGTTTATCGATGCGGGGGCAGGGCTACACCTTC. The V gene is TRBV27, the J gene TRBJ1-2; D may be TRBD1 (6 bases). The CDR3 length is 14 residues. Germline values: CDR1 MNHEY, CDR2 SMNVEV (reference sequence). Trimming removed 0 bases at V and 8 bases at J, with 13 bases between.